This T cell receptor (beta chain) emerged from a study of a mutant IDH1 vaccine in newly diagnosed glioma. At the level of the study: The sex distribution of treated patients was about 62% male and about 40% female, with a mean age of 40.4 years.

CDR3 length equals 15 residues. Trimming took 2 bases from V and 0 from J, leaving 8 bases between them. Germline V lookup: CDR1 SNHLY, CDR2 FYNNEI. Sequencing used immunoSEQ multiplex PCR; TCRdb keeps in-frame clones, though not all of them. The sample shows some 38,000 clones, roughly 92% of them seen only once. The sample's time point: baseline, week 1 (first vaccination visit). Treatment denoted: pre-vaccination baseline after standard-of-care therapy. The sequencing used PBMCs, collected from a glioma patient treated with radiotherapy, temozolomide or both. This rearrangement joins TRBV2 to TRBJ1-5, with D unresolved. This TCR was recovered from a man aged 18-30 years with glioma. DNA of the CDR3: TGTGCCAGCAGTGAAATAGAAAATAGCAATCAGCCCCAGCATTTT. This codes for CASSEIENSNQPQHF.